This T cell receptor (beta chain) comes out of a study of T-cell memory formation after mild COVID-19. Study-wide background: Largely, TCR clusters stayed within a single donor.

TCRdb processed the 5' RACE reads anew with MiXCR; each CDR3 protein has one entry. Of 350,000 to 550,000 distinct CDR3 sequences listed, over 15% were seen once; the top ten hold roughly 21%. General study results and limits: Mainly CM and EM harbored the contracting CD4+ clones; mainly EMRA harbored the CD8+ ones. Within pre-infection memory, some responding clones were found, suggesting cross-reactive memory joined.

In germline, CDR1 is SNHLY, CDR2 FYNNEI. V was shortened by 3 bases and J by 9 bases, with 12 bases between the two germline ends. The CDR3 is 13 residues long. Turning to this clonotype: The antigen remains undetermined.

The specimen sequenced was PBMCs or a T cell subset sorted from them (not recorded which). The sequence was collected from a man between 18 and 35 years old who had mild COVID-19 (a few samples of this study predate the infection). Cell type and time point are not known. The chain joins TRBV2 to TRBJ2-1; D unresolved. The CDR3 DNA sequence: TGTGCCAGCAGTGATTTGAGCCCTTTTGAGCAGTTCTTC. This codes for CASSDLSPFEQFF.